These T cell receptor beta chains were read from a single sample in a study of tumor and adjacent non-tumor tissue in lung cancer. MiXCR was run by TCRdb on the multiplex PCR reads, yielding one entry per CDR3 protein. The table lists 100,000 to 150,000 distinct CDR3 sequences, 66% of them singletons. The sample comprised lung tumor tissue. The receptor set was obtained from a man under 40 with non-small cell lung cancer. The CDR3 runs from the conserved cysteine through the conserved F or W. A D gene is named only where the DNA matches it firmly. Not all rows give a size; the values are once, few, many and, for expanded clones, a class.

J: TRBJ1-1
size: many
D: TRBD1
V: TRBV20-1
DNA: TGCAGTGCTAGAGATATCACAGGGGGCAGCGCTGAAGCTTTCTTT
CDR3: CSARDITGGSAEAFF

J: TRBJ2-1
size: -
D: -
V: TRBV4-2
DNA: TGTGCCAGCAGCGGGGCTAGTGGGGCATCTGGGAATGAACAGTTCTTC
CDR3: CASSGASGASGNEQFF

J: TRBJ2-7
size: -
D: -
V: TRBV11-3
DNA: TGTGCCAGGAGCTTGGTGGACCCCTACGAGCAGTACTTC
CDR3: CARSLVDPYEQYF

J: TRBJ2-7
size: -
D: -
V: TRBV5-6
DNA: TGTGCCAGCAGCGCTGACCAGCACGGCGAGCAGTACTTC
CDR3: CASSADQHGEQYF

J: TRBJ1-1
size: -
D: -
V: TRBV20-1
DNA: TGCAGTGCTAGTGGGGCGACAAGGCAAACTGAAGCTTTCTTT
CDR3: CSASGATRQTEAFF

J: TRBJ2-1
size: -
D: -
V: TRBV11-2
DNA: TGTACCAGCAGCTTATATGCTAGCGCATCATACAATGGGCAGTTCTTC
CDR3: CTSSLYASASYNGQFF

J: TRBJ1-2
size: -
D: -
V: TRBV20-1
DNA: TGCTGGGCCTCGGGCAGACTCTATGGATACATCTTC
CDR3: CWASGRLYGYIF

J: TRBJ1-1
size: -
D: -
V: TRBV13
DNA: TGTGCCAGCAACGTCAGGGTTGGGAACACTGAAGCTTTCTTT
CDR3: CASNVRVGNTEAFF

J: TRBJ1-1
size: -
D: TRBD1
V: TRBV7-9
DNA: TGTGCCAGCAACAGGGGTTTCTGGGGAGCTGAAGCTTTCTTT
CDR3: CASNRGFWGAEAFF

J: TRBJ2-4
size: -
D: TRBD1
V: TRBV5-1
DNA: TGCGCCAGCAGCTCCACAGGGGGCTTTGCCAAAAACATTCATTACTTC
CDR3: CASSSTGGFAKNIHYF